The 12 T cell receptor beta chains below were found in one sample sequenced in a study of T cell responses to AZD1222 COVID-19 vaccine. Libraries were prepared by immunoSEQ multiplex PCR; TCRdb keeps only in-frame clonotypes and omits some of them. The sample lists roughly 96,000 clones; approximately 88% were seen once. Source: peripheral blood, taken 28 days after the second AZD1222 dose. The receptors derive from an adult who received the AZD1222 COVID-19 vaccine.

The CDR3 reads CASSRSGVRTDTQYF. CDR3 DNA: TGTGCCAGCAGCCGTTCGGGGGTCCGCACAGATACGCAGTATTTT. The J gene is TRBJ2-3, the V gene TRBV11-3; TRBD2 might be the D (6 bases). Germline CDR1 and CDR2: SGHNT and YENEEA. The CDR3 covers 15 residues. The V end was cut by 5 bases, the J end by 1 base, with 13 bases between. The variable domain in full, completed from reference TRBV11-3 and TRBJ2-3, reads EAGVVQSPRYKIIEKKQPVAFWCNPISGHNTLYWYLQNLGQGPELLIRYENEEAVDDSQLPKDRFSAERLKGVDSTLKIQPAELGDSAVYLCASSRSGVRTDTQYFGPGTRLTVL.

The rearrangement uses TRBV3-1 (or the pseudogene TRBV3-2) and TRBJ2-7, with 9 bases fitting TRBD2. The CDR3 has 17 residues. Losses at the gene ends were 1 base for V and 2 bases for J; bases not matched to a gene: 9. Looked up from germline, CDR1 is LGHDT and CDR2 is YNNKEL (reference sequence). For the CDR3, the DNA is TGTGCCAGCAGCCAAGTCGGTTCGGCTAGCGGGGCCTACGAGCAGTACTTC. It codes for CASSQVGSASGAYEQYF.

The rearrangement uses TRBV5-5 and TRBJ1-1; no definite D call. Germline lookup yields CDR1 SGHKS and CDR2 YYEKEE (reference sequence). CDR3 length: 12 amino acids. V lost 2 bases and J lost 2, with 4 bases in between. CDR3 protein: CASSLINTEAFF. CDR3 sequence (DNA): TGTGCCAGCAGCTTAATAAACACTGAAGCTTTCTTT.

V is TRBV5-5 and J is TRBJ2-3; 10 bases are shared with TRBD2. Per germline, CDR1 SGHKS and CDR2 YYEKEE (reference sequence). This CDR3 comprises 18 residues. V lost 0 bases to trimming and J lost 1 base; unmatched junction nucleotides: 8. Here the CDR3 DNA reads TGTGCCAGCAGCTTGGTAGCGGGGGGCCTTACCCGCACAGATACGCAGTATTTT. It encodes CASSLVAGGLTRTDTQYF. Together with reference TRBV5-5 and TRBJ2-3, the CDR3 gives the full variable domain: DAGVTQSPTHLIKTRGQQVTLRCSPISGHKSVSWYQQVLGQGPQFIFQYYEKEERGRGNFPDRFSARQFPNYSSELNVNALLLGDSALYLCASSLVAGGLTRTDTQYFGPGTRLTVL.

This clone was seen a few times. This rearrangement joins TRBV7-9 to TRBJ2-1; TRBD2 aligns across 11 bases. From germline, CDR1 is SEHNR and CDR2 FQNEAQ (reference sequence). The CDR3 has 16 amino acids. After removal of 5 bases from V and 3 bases from J, the junction contained 6 bases not matched to a gene. As DNA, the CDR3 is TGTGCCAGCAGCCGAATAGCGGGAGGGTTCTACAATGAGCAGTTCTTC. Translating it yields CASSRIAGGFYNEQFF.

The chain has TRBV29-1 and TRBJ1-2, with TRBD1 identical over 9 bases. V was pared by 6 bases and J by 3 bases, with 14 bases of the junction left unmatched. Germline-derived CDR1 and CDR2 are SQVTM and ANQGSEA. The CDR3 length is 16 residues. The CDR3, as DNA: TGCAGCGTACATGCATGGACAGGGGATAAGGACTATGGCTACACCTTC. It codes for CSVHAWTGDKDYGYTF.

The V gene is TRBV6-5, the J gene TRBJ1-3; D not resolved. CDR1 is MNHEY, CDR2 SVGAGI, per germline. There are 12 residues in the CDR3. The V end was cut by 6 bases, the J end by 5 bases, with 8 bases between. The CDR3 DNA is TGTGCCAGCAGCACACAGCGAAACACCATATATTTT. Protein: CASSTQRNTIYF.

In this sample, this clone turned up a few times. The chain employs TRBV6-6 and TRBJ1-6, with D perhaps TRBD1 (5 bases). This CDR3 spans 15 amino acids. Germline loops: CDR1 MNHNY, CDR2 SVGAGI (reference sequence). V lost 7 bases and J lost 8, with 18 bases in between. The CDR3 DNA follows: TGTGCCAGCACCACCGGGGTTAGGGGCTATTCACCCCTCCACTTT. Its translation is CASTTGVRGYSPLHF.

The chain joins TRBV28 to TRBJ2-2; 8 nucleotides line up with TRBD1. CDR1 and CDR2 (germline): MDHEN, SYDVKM. The CDR3 spans 16 residues. V was clipped by 3 bases and J by 0 bases; unmatched bases: 3. In nucleotides, the CDR3 is TGTGCCAGCAGTTTTATGACAGGGGCGAACACCGGGGAGCTGTTTTTT. Amino acid sequence: CASSFMTGANTGELFF.

This rearrangement joins TRBV6-5 to TRBJ1-2, with 8 bases matching TRBD1. CDR1 and CDR2 (germline): MNHEY, SVGAGI. V shed 2 bases and J 7 bases; nucleotides not matched to a gene: 6. The CDR3 runs to 14 residues. For the CDR3, the DNA is TGTGCCAGCAGTTACGTCAGGGGGCAAACTGGCTACACCTTC. Translated: CASSYVRGQTGYTF.

The chain carries TRBV4-1 and TRBJ2-7; 11 nucleotides match TRBD2. Germline lookup yields CDR1 MGHRA and CDR2 YSYEKL. The CDR3 runs 16 residues. The V gene end was trimmed by 3 bases and the J gene end by 0 bases; junction bases not matched to a gene: 4. CDR3 sequence: CASSHLAGGSSYEQYF. In nucleotides, the CDR3 is TGCGCCAGCAGCCACCTAGCGGGAGGCAGCTCCTACGAGCAGTACTTC.

The rearrangement uses TRBV24-1 and TRBJ2-1; D is unresolved. V shed 5 bases and J shed 6 bases, with 13 bases lying between them. Germline lookup yields CDR1 KGHDR and CDR2 SFDVKD. The CDR3 totals 14 residues. The CDR3 here is CATSVGSSPNEQFF. CDR3 bases: TGTGCCACCAGTGTCGGTTCCTCCCCCAATGAGCAGTTCTTC.